A single sample gave rise to the 22 T cell receptor beta chains below, sequenced in a study of fetal regulatory T cell absence and autoimmunity. Clones were sequenced by immunoSEQ multiplex PCR, and TCRdb holds only the in-frame ones, with some missing. The sample includes roughly 95,000 clones, 60% to 80% seen only once; the top ten take 1.5% to 2%. The material sequenced was pancreas tissue. The receptors were gathered from a male donor with IPEX syndrome.

This clone has just one count. The CDR3 coding sequence is TGTGCCAGCAGGTCTAGCGGGAGTTGGTACAATGAGCAGTTCTTC. This codes for CASRSSGSWYNEQFF. The chain is built from TRBV6-1 and TRBJ2-1; 10 nucleotides agree with TRBD2. This CDR3 contains 15 residues. J was trimmed by 4 bases and V by 6 bases; bases with no gene match: 6. Germline V gene lookup returns CDR1 MNHNS and CDR2 SASEGT.

CDR3 nucleotides: TGCGCCAGCAGCCCCAGAACTAGCGGGAGTCACAATGAGCAGTTCTTC. The encoded protein is CASSPRTSGSHNEQFF. The genes are TRBV4-1 and TRBJ2-1; 11 bases agree with TRBD2. The germline CDR1 and CDR2 sequences are MGHRA and YSYEKL. This CDR3 is 16 amino acids long. V dropped 4 bases and J dropped 5; count of bases not matched to a gene: 7.

The chain employs TRBV4-1 and TRBJ1-4; 7 positions agree with TRBD1. This CDR3 comprises 14 residues. Losses at the gene ends were 2 bases for V and 3 bases for J; bases not matched to a gene: 0. Germline CDR1 reads MGHRA; CDR2 reads YSYEKL. The CDR3 protein is CASSQQGANEKLFF. Here the CDR3 DNA reads TGCGCCAGCAGCCAACAGGGGGCTAATGAAAAACTGTTTTTT.

V gene TRBV7-9 combines with J gene TRBJ2-7, with D tentatively TRBD1 or TRBD2 (5 bases each). This CDR3 has 14 amino acids. Germline-derived CDR1 and CDR2 are SEHNR and FQNEAQ (reference sequence). With 1 base removed from V and 2 bases from J, the gap between germline ends came to 9 bases. The CDR3 coding sequence is TGTGCCAGCAGCTTAGACGGGGCCCCCTACGAGCAGTACTTC. It codes for CASSLDGAPYEQYF.

The chain combines TRBV18 with TRBJ1-1; D call uncertain. V lost 3 bases to trimming and J lost 1 base, with 6 bases between them. Germline loops: CDR1 KGHSH, CDR2 LQKENI. The CDR3 extends over 13 amino acids. As DNA, the CDR3 is TGTGCCAGCTCACCGACGGCGAACACTGAAGCTTTCTTT. Amino acid sequence: CASSPTANTEAFF.

This clone was counted only a few times. The chain recombines TRBV7-8 with TRBJ1-1; maybe TRBD1 (5 bases). This CDR3 spans 11 amino acids. Germline values: CDR1 SGHVS, CDR2 FQNEAQ. V dropped 5 bases and J dropped 7 bases, with 8 bases sitting between them. The CDR3 DNA sequence: TGTGCCAGCAGCGGGACGGATGAAGCTTTCTTT. Translated: CASSGTDEAFF.

This clone was found once. This rearrangement joins TRBV6-4 to TRBJ1-2; D unresolved. Germline values: CDR1 MRHNA, CDR2 SNTAGT. The CDR3 length is 13 residues. V dropped 7 bases and J dropped 9 bases, with 18 bases sitting between them. CDR3 DNA sequence: TGTGCCAGCACCGTAGACGTTATGTTGCGCTACACCTTC. Protein product: CASTVDVMLRYTF.

This clone was observed once. The V gene is TRBV7-9, the J gene TRBJ2-1; D may correspond to TRBD1 or TRBD2 (6 bases each). V was trimmed by 1 base and J by 0 bases, leaving 10 bases between them. Germline CDR1 SEHNR, CDR2 FQNEAQ (reference sequence). This CDR3 is built from 16 residues. The CDR3, as DNA: TGTGCCAGCAGCTTAGGGGGGGCAGGCTCCTACAATGAGCAGTTCTTC. Translation: CASSLGGAGSYNEQFF.

This clone was picked up a small number of times. This chain links TRBV11-2 with TRBJ2-3; D unclear. The CDR3 is made up of 16 amino acids. Germline loops: CDR1 SGHAT, CDR2 FQNNGV. V shed 6 bases and J shed 2 bases, with 18 bases lying between them. The CDR3 is CASSPPVWGLTDTQYF. The CDR3 coding sequence is TGTGCCAGCAGTCCCCCCGTGTGGGGTCTCACAGATACGCAGTATTTT.

The genes are TRBV7-2 and TRBJ1-1; D gene unclear. Per germline, CDR1 SGHTA and CDR2 FQGNSA. The CDR3 has 12 amino acids. V lost 6 bases to trimming and J lost 4 bases, with 9 bases between them. The CDR3 DNA is TGTGCCAGCAGGGACGGGCTCACTGAAGCTTTCTTT. Encoded protein: CASRDGLTEAFF. Together with reference TRBV7-2 and TRBJ1-1, the CDR3 gives the full variable domain: GAGVSQSPSNKVTEKGKDVELRCDPISGHTALYWYRQSLGQGLEFLIYFQGNSAPDKSGLPSDRFSAERTGGSVSTLTIQRTQQEDSAVYLCASRDGLTEAFFGQGTRLTVV.

This clone appeared a few times. J is TRBJ1-1 and V is TRBV7-2; TRBD1 aligns across 7 bases. The CDR3 is made up of 14 amino acids. J gave up 4 bases and V 3 bases, and 5 bases lay outside the gene matches. Germline values: CDR1 SGHTA, CDR2 FQGNSA. This chain's CDR3 is CASSLEGASTEAFF. The CDR3 coding sequence is TGTGCCAGCAGCTTGGAGGGGGCGAGCACTGAAGCTTTCTTT.

This chain uses TRBV9 with TRBJ2-5, with 11 bases that match TRBD1. V shed 4 bases and J 5 bases; nucleotides not matched to a gene: 7. CDR1 is SGDLS, CDR2 YYNGEE, per germline. The CDR3 has 15 amino acids. The CDR3 loop reads CASSSRTGGMETQYF. The CDR3 DNA sequence: TGTGCCAGCAGCTCTCGGACAGGGGGCATGGAGACCCAGTACTTC.

As for this clone: Distinct nucleotide sequences in the sample also encode this CDR3. The genes are TRBV5-1 and TRBJ2-3; D gene ambiguous. CDR1 and CDR2 (germline): SGHRS, YFSETQ. Trimming removed 2 bases at V and 4 bases at J, with 2 bases between. The CDR3 extends over 11 amino acids. CDR3 region: CASSLADTQYF. The CDR3 DNA follows: TGCGCCAGCAGCTTAGCAGATACGCAGTATTTT.

The J gene is TRBJ2-7, the V gene TRBV6-4; D is unclear. Germline values: CDR1 MRHNA, CDR2 SNTAGT. V lost 7 bases and J lost 0, with 10 bases in between. This CDR3 spans 13 amino acids. The CDR3: CASIYPVSYEQYF. The CDR3 DNA follows: TGTGCCAGCATTTACCCCGTCTCCTACGAGCAGTACTTC.

The chain uses TRBV19 and TRBJ2-3; 12 bases fit TRBD2. Trimming cost V 1 base and J 5 bases; bases outside gene matches: 1. Looked up from germline, CDR1 is LNHDA and CDR2 is SQIVND (reference sequence). This CDR3 spans 15 amino acids. CDR3 amino acids: CASSIVGLAGDTQYF. CDR3 nucleotides: TGTGCCAGTAGTATAGTGGGACTAGCGGGAGATACGCAGTATTTT.

The chain employs TRBV6-5 and TRBJ2-5, with D tentatively TRBD1 (6 bases). Trimming left V 0 bases short and J 5 bases short, with 7 bases between. From germline, CDR1 is MNHEY and CDR2 SVGAGI. CDR3 length: 13 residues. The CDR3 protein is CASSYSQGETQYF. The CDR3, as DNA: TGTGCCAGCAGTTACTCGCAGGGGGAGACCCAGTACTTC.

The chain links TRBV7-8 to TRBJ2-7; 9 nucleotides agree with TRBD1. Looked up from germline, CDR1 is SGHVS and CDR2 is FQNEAQ. J gave up 2 bases and V 5 bases, and 7 bases lay outside the gene matches. The CDR3 sequence is 15 residues long. CDR3: CASSVPDRGPYEQYF. The CDR3, as DNA: TGTGCCAGCAGCGTCCCGGACAGGGGTCCCTACGAGCAGTACTTC.

The chain links TRBV27 to TRBJ2-2; D is unresolved. V was clipped by 2 bases and J by 6 bases, with 7 bases between them. The CDR3 spans 13 residues. Germline V lookup: CDR1 MNHEY, CDR2 SMNVEV (reference sequence). The DNA for the CDR3 is TGTGCCAGCAGTTTACCCCGACCCGGGGAGCTGTTTTTT. The encoded protein is CASSLPRPGELFF.

J is TRBJ1-2 and V is TRBV30, with TRBD1 matching over 9 bases. Germline CDR1 and CDR2: GTSNPN and SVGIG (reference sequence). This CDR3 spans 13 amino acids. After removal of 1 base from V and 6 bases from J, the junction contained 3 bases not matched to a gene. The chain's CDR3 is CAWSAQGADGYTF. The DNA for the CDR3 is TGTGCCTGGAGTGCACAGGGGGCAGATGGCTACACCTTC.

The genes are TRBV10-3 and TRBJ2-2, with D hard to call. With 0 bases removed from V and 0 bases from J, the gap between germline ends came to 8 bases. The germline V gene encodes CDR1 ENHRY and CDR2 SYGVKD. This CDR3 comprises 16 residues. CDR3 loop: CAISESGSSNTGELFF. CDR3 in DNA: TGTGCCATCAGTGAGTCGGGCAGCTCGAACACCGGGGAGCTGTTTTTT.

The CDR3 bases are TGTGCCAGCTCATTATCCGGGACGCTCAATCAGCCCCAGCATTTT. Translated, it gives CASSLSGTLNQPQHF. The V and J genes are TRBV18 and TRBJ1-5; D is possibly TRBD1 (5 bases). V lost 5 bases to trimming and J lost 3 bases, with 14 bases between them. The CDR3 loop spans 15 amino acids. Germline assignment: CDR1 KGHSH and CDR2 LQKENI.

This sequence joins TRBV11-2 and TRBJ2-7; 9 nucleotides match TRBD2. The CDR3 length is 16 residues. The trim removed 2 bases at V and 7 bases at J, leaving 12 bases unmatched. Germline values: CDR1 SGHAT, CDR2 FQNNGV. The CDR3 nucleotides are TGTGCCAGCAGCTTACCCGGGGTAGCGGGAGAGGGAGAGCAGTACTTC. It translates to CASSLPGVAGEGEQYF.